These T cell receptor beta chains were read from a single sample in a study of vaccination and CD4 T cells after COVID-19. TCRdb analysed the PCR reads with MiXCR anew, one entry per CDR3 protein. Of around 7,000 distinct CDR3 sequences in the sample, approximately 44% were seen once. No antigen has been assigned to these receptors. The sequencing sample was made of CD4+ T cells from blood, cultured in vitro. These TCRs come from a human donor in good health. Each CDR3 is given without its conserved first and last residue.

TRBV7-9,ASSSIGTASNTEAF
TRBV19,ASSISGGKGTDTQY
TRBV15,ATSRDGHGYT
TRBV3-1,ASSRQVNQPQH
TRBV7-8,ASSLGQGTIQPQH
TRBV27,ASSFLGTGGGGTDTQY
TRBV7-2,ASSLIAGPNQPQH
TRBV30,AWSVIGYEQY
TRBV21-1,ARYRDGYT
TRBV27,ASSFWATGGGRGAQH
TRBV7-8,ASSGQGDQPQH
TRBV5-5,ASSETGIYGYT
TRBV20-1,SATTPQLLKTQY
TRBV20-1,SARAGNYGYT
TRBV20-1,SARPRLAGGSSYEQY
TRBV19,ASRDRDSGYEQY
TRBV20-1,SARTGESSYNSPLH
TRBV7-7,ASSPTTGTDTQY
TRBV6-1,ASSEGGAGTGELF
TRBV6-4,ASSEGDRGQAF
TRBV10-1,ASSESNGGTQY
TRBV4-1,ASSLEGRYGYT
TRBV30,AWSAVGGSTDTQY
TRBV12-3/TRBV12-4,ASSLISRVTEAF
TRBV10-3,AISESGLERGRKTQY
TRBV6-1,ASSDRGNSPLH
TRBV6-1,ASSGKILDSPLH
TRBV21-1,ASSDLLGRANYGYT
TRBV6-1,ASSAPTVNIQY
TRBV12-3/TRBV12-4,ASSLEGTGREQF
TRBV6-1,ASSEMVGTYEQY
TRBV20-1,SATTPRGDSYEQY
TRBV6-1,ASIKGDFSGAYGYT
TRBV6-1,ASSHPQGAIGGYT
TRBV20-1,SATGLESPGKRGQY
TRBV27,ASSFRTSGGVHEQF
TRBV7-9,ASSTEANTEAF
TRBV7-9,ASSSQGGDTEAF
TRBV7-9,ASSFGDQPQH
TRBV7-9,ASSLQGQRNTGELF
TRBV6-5,ASSYSTPDYEQY
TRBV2,ASTFDSPHEQY
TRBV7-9,ATTSGGDTDTQY
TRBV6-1,ASRSTGLGNQPQH
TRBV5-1,ASSLGGLAGYNEQF
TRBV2,ASSEARPGEVHGYT
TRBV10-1,ASSETGLTEAF
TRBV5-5,ASSYIGDTEAF
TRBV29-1,SVWYGGTEAF
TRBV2,ASRAEADTQY
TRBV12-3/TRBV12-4,ASSFTWPSPLH